This T cell receptor (beta chain) was retrieved from a study of shared clonotypes between healthy human individuals. About the research overall: CD4 naive and CD4 memory each took three plates per donor, while CD8 naive took two and CD8 memory one.

Profiling relied on immunoSEQ multiplex PCR, and the TCRdb table lists in-frame clones only, not all of them. The sample contains millions of clones, 85% to 95% of which appear only once. Regarding the study as a whole: The represented genetic and exposure-history diversity was limited by the small number of donors. Generation probability values for non-shared clonotypes were lower than those for clonotypes shared by all four donors. Around 5% was the fraction of naive CD4 clonotypes found shared across a few donors.

Trimming removed 4 bases from V and 4 bases from J; junction bases left unmatched: 7. The CDR3 has 15 residues. Germline V lookup: CDR1 SGHRS, CDR2 YFSETQ. For this clone: Its cognate antigen is unknown.

V usage is TRBV5-1 and J usage is TRBJ2-4; 8 bases align to TRBD1. The sample consisted of naive CD4+ T cells from PBMCs. Sample subset: CD45RA+ positively selected. The receptor comes from a man between 18 and 35 years old in good health. Some clones in this sample may be carry-over from other donors' samples. The CDR3 region is CASSPPTGVKNIQYF. The CDR3 DNA is TGCGCCAGCAGCCCACCGACAGGGGTTAAAAACATTCAGTACTTC.